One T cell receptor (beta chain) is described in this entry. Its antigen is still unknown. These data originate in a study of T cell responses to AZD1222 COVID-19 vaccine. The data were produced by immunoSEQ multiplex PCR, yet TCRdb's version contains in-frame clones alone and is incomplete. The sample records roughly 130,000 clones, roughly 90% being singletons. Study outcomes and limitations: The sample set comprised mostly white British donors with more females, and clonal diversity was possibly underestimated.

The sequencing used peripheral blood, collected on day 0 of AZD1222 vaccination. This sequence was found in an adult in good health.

This CDR3 reads CASSQRDTAYTEAFF. The CDR3 bases are TGTGCCAGCAGCCAGCGGGACACCGCTTACACTGAAGCTTTCTTT. The chain has TRBV3-1 (or the pseudogene TRBV3-2) and TRBJ1-1; a weak D match, TRBD1 (6 bases). The CDR3 sequence is 15 residues long. V was pared by 3 bases and J by 3 bases, with 14 bases between. CDR1 is LGHDT and CDR2 is YNNKEL in the germline V gene (reference sequence).